This T cell receptor beta chain was observed in a study of blood T cell repertoires in COVID-19. Original processing notes: How many nucleated cells were present was estimated from reference gene primer amplification. Produced via immunoSEQ multiplex PCR; TCRdb's table is partial and in-frame only. V and J calls plus clone size are reproduced from that table; the DNA served to infer D and trimming. The table lists under 250,000 clones, roughly 83% of them singletons, with about 6% in the top ten. Seattle patients were enrolled while actively infected and followed longitudinally. The CDR3 has 15 residues. Germline CDR1 reads SGHTA; CDR2 reads FQGTGA. The junction had 6 bases not matched to a gene; V was cut back by 5 bases and J by 2 bases.

The rearrangement links TRBV7-3 to TRBJ2-1; 7 bases align to TRBD2. The sample consisted of peripheral blood. The clonotype was recovered from a woman over 75 with COVID-19, enrolled during active disease. CDR3 residues: CASSLGTTTYNEQFF. The DNA for the CDR3 is TGTGCCAGCAGCCTTGGGACTACCACCTACAATGAGCAGTTCTTC. Drawing the rest from reference TRBV7-3 and TRBJ2-1, the complete variable domain is GAGVSQTPSNKVTEKGKYVELRCDPISGHTALYWYRQSLGQGPEFLIYFQGTGAADDSGLPNDRFFAVRPEGSVSTLKIQRTERGDSAVYLCASSLGTTTYNEQFFGPGTRLTVL.